Listed below are T cell receptor beta chains from one sample, sequenced in a study of radiotherapy plus CTLA-4 blockade in lung cancer. The data were produced by immunoSEQ multiplex PCR, yet TCRdb's version contains in-frame clones alone and is incomplete. Among approximately 70,000 clones listed, 65% to 85% were seen once. The sequencing here drew on peripheral blood, taken from a patient treated with radiotherapy plus ipilimumab. These receptors all stem from a human donor with non-small cell lung cancer whose response to radiotherapy plus ipilimumab could not be evaluated. Some clones in this sample may be carry-over from other donors' samples. CDR3s include the opening cysteine and the closing phenylalanine or tryptophan. A D gene is named only where the DNA matches it firmly. For some rows the clone size is stated as once, few or many, or as a class when expanded; others skip it.

cdr3_aa,cdr3_nt,clone_size,d_call,v_call,j_call
CASSLVAYNEQFF,TGTGCCAGCAGTTTGGTAGCTTACAATGAGCAGTTCTTC,.,.,TRBV28,TRBJ2-1
CASSQIGQGWTDTQYF,TGTGCCAGCAGCCAAATCGGACAGGGTTGGACAGATACGCAGTATTTT,few,TRBD1,TRBV13,TRBJ2-3
CASTSPHRGSYEQYF,TGTGCCAGCACGTCTCCCCACAGGGGATCCTACGAGCAGTACTTC,once,TRBD1,TRBV28,TRBJ2-7
CASSLTGRGYTF,TGTGCCAGCAGTTTAACAGGACGTGGCTACACCTTC,.,.,TRBV28,TRBJ1-2
CASAGRPKAEAFF,TGTGCCAGTGCGGGGCGGCCCAAAGCTGAAGCTTTCTTT,many,.,TRBV19,TRBJ1-1
CAISPGVGQGANEQYF,TGTGCCATCAGCCCCGGGGTCGGACAGGGGGCCAACGAGCAGTACTTC,.,TRBD1,TRBV10-3,TRBJ2-7
CASSQGRGTGKVYEQFF,TGCGCCAGCAGCCAGGGTCGAGGGACAGGGAAGGTCTATGAGCAGTTCTTC,.,TRBD1,TRBV4-1,TRBJ2-1
CASSRDGTGGEEQYF,TGTGCCAGCAGCAGAGATGGGACAGGGGGGGAGGAGCAGTACTTC,.,TRBD1,TRBV5-4,TRBJ2-7
CASSLGVRTGYYGYTF,TGTGCCAGCAGCTTAGGGGTAAGGACAGGCTACTATGGCTACACCTTC,.,TRBD1,TRBV7-2,TRBJ1-2
CASSENVGQTADGYTF,TGTGCCAGCAGTGAAAACGTCGGACAGACGGCGGATGGCTACACCTTC,.,.,TRBV6-1,TRBJ1-2
CASSPTGALGEKLFF,TGTGCCAGCAGTCCGACAGGGGCCCTGGGGGAAAAACTGTTTTTT,.,TRBD1,TRBV27,TRBJ1-4
CASHEGAVEGSPLHF,TGCGCCAGCCACGAGGGCGCCGTGGAAGGTTCACCCCTCCACTTT,once,.,TRBV5-1,TRBJ1-6
CASSPGLAGGFQETQYF,TGCGCCAGCAGCCCGGGACTAGCGGGGGGGTTCCAAGAGACCCAGTACTTC,.,TRBD2,TRBV5-1,TRBJ2-5
CASSKGGGTDTQYF,TGTGCCAGCAGTAAAGGGGGCGGCACAGATACGCAGTATTTT,.,TRBD1,TRBV6-1,TRBJ2-3
CASSQDALNYYTEAFF,TGTGCCAGCAGCCAAGACGCACTCAACTATTACACTGAAGCTTTCTTT,.,.,TRBV4-2,TRBJ1-1
CASSLEAGGLNTIYF,TGCGCCAGCAGCTTGGAGGCAGGGGGCTTGAACACCATATATTTT,.,TRBD1,TRBV5-1,TRBJ1-3
CASRRGRGNQPQHF,TGTGCCAGCCGCCGGGGTAGAGGGAATCAGCCCCAGCATTTT,once,.,TRBV6-5,TRBJ1-5
CASSYDRMNYGYTF,TGTGCCAGCAGTTACGACAGGATGAACTATGGCTACACCTTC,.,.,TRBV6-5,TRBJ1-2
CASSVFWGGGNIQYF,TGTGCCAGCAGTGTCTTTTGGGGAGGCGGAAACATTCAGTACTTC,.,.,TRBV6-5,TRBJ2-4
CASSQIVYEQYF,TGTGCCAGTTCACAGATCGTCTACGAGCAGTACTTC,few,.,TRBV2,TRBJ2-7
CASSDNIISYEQYF,TGTGCCAGCAGTGATAACATTATCTCCTACGAGCAGTACTTC,.,.,TRBV6-1,TRBJ2-7
CASSEFMTDEQFF,TGTGCCAGCAGTGAATTCATGACAGATGAGCAGTTCTTC,.,.,TRBV2,TRBJ2-1
CASSPDRGVYEQYF,TGTGCCAGCAGCCCCGACAGGGGGGTATACGAGCAGTACTTC,once,TRBD1,TRBV7-9,TRBJ2-7
CAWTDNSPLHF,TGTGCCTGGACAGATAATTCACCCCTCCACTTT,.,.,TRBV30,TRBJ1-6
CASIPEGQSNEKLFF,TGTGCCAGCATCCCTGAAGGACAGTCTAATGAAAAACTGTTTTTT,.,.,TRBV28,TRBJ1-4
CASSLGSYGYTF,TGTGCCAGCAGCTTGGGCAGCTATGGCTACACCTTC,.,.,TRBV7-2,TRBJ1-2
CASSLGVGPGSSPLHF,TGTGCCAGCAGCTTGGGGGTGGGCCCGGGAAGCTCACCCCTCCACTTT,few,.,TRBV5-6,TRBJ1-6
CASSPLPGGSGNSPLHF,TGTGCCAGCAGCCCCCTCCCAGGGGGCTCTGGGAATTCACCCCTCCACTTT,.,TRBD1,TRBV5-4,TRBJ1-6
CASRLGAANEKLFF,TGTGCCAGCAGGTTGGGGGCAGCTAATGAAAAACTGTTTTTT,.,.,TRBV2,TRBJ1-4
CAISDGVAGETQYF,TGTGCCATCAGTGACGGCGTAGCGGGAGAGACCCAGTACTTC,.,TRBD2,TRBV10-3,TRBJ2-5
CASSVDRDYGYTF,TGTGCCAGCAGCGTCGACAGGGACTATGGCTACACCTTC,.,TRBD1,TRBV2,TRBJ1-2
CASSFVDKETQYF,TGTGCCAGCAGTTTCGTGGACAAGGAGACCCAGTACTTC,few,.,TRBV28,TRBJ2-5
CASSPVPGRTTYEQYF,TGTGCCAGCTCACCGGTTCCGGGACGGACTACCTACGAGCAGTACTTC,.,.,TRBV18,TRBJ2-7